Sequencing of this TCR beta chain was carried out in a study of shared clonotypes between healthy human individuals. Only in-frame clones appear in the TCRdb table, and some are missing; sequencing was by immunoSEQ multiplex PCR. In the table there are about 2.3 million clones, approximately 95% of which are singletons. As regards this clone: The antigen remains undetermined.

This CDR3 contains 14 residues. Germline V gene sequence: CDR1 LNHNV, CDR2 YYDKDF (reference sequence). Deletions cut 0 bases from V and 9 bases from J, with 12 bases between. Study findings and constraints: A generally larger estimated richness was seen in naive subsets than in memory subsets.

The sample consisted of naive CD4+ T cells from PBMCs. Subset reported: CD45RA+ positively selected. V and J are TRBV15 and TRBJ1-5; perhaps TRBD1 as D (6 bases). The TCR originated in a man between 18 and 35 years old in good health. Some clones in this sample may be carry-over from other donors' samples. For the CDR3, the DNA is TGTGCCACCAGCAGAGATCAGGGACAAGCGCCCCAGCATTTT. Translating gives CATSRDQGQAPQHF.